Sequencing of this TCR beta chain was carried out in a study of chronic HIV infection and antiretroviral therapy. TCRdb ran MiXCR on the 5' RACE reads and lists one entry per CDR3 protein. The sample consists of approximately 40,000 distinct CDR3 sequences, 8% to 10% of them appearing once. The CDR3 has 13 residues. Trimming cost V 6 bases and J 0 bases, with 8 bases left between them. A note on this clonotype: Possible read error: a much larger clone is one base away.

This sequence originates from an adult who had HIV and had not received antiretroviral therapy, or was an uninfected healthy control (not recorded which). The sample taken for sequencing was peripheral blood. The chain couples TRBV12-3 or TRBV12-4 to TRBJ1-1; no clear D gene. The CDR3 sequence is CASSPGMNTEAFF. Here the CDR3 DNA reads TGTGCCAGCAGCCCCGGGATGAACACTGAAGCTTTCTTT.